Below, 14 T cell receptor beta chains from the same sample are listed, as sequenced in a study of tumor T cells in aggressive B-cell lymphoma. Clones were read by immunoSEQ multiplex PCR, and TCRdb kept only the in-frame ones, dropping some. Of 1,000 to 1,500 clones detected, more than 75% appear once; the ten largest clones hold about 15%. The source material was tumor tissue. These receptors were obtained from an adult with diffuse large B cell lymphoma.

The chain recombines TRBV6-5 with TRBJ2-1; the match to TRBD1 covers 7 bases. V lost 1 base, J lost 6 bases, and 9 bases stayed unmatched. Germline CDR1 and CDR2: MNHEY and SVGAGI. The CDR3 has 16 residues. CDR3 in amino acids: CASSYWATGSSNEQFF. The DNA of the CDR3 is TGTGCCAGCAGTTACTGGGCGACAGGGTCTTCCAATGAGCAGTTCTTC.

The chain employs TRBV6-5 and TRBJ1-2, with 11 bases that match TRBD1. This CDR3 has 15 amino acids. The J segment lost 3 bases and the V segment lost 4 bases, leaving 4 bases of the junction unmatched. Per the germline V gene, CDR1 is MNHEY and CDR2 is SVGAGI. CDR3 amino acids: CASSSTGQGDYGYTF. The CDR3 region has the DNA TGTGCCAGCAGTTCTACGGGACAGGGGGACTATGGCTACACCTTC.

For the CDR3, the DNA is TGTGCCAGCAGCGCGACTAGCGGGGGGTACAATGAGCAGTTCTTC. Protein product: CASSATSGGYNEQFF. The chain recombines TRBV11-3 with TRBJ2-1; 13 nucleotides agree with TRBD2. The CDR3 is 15 residues long. V shed 5 bases, J shed 4 bases, and the junction held 2 bases outside the gene matches. Germline V gives CDR1 SGHNT, CDR2 YENEEA.

This chain joins TRBV19 and TRBJ1-1; 10 bases agree with TRBD1. Unmatched junction bases numbered 7, after V lost 5 bases and J lost 4 bases. The V gene's germline CDR1 is LNHDA and CDR2 SQIVND (reference sequence). This CDR3 is 15 amino acids long. CDR3 amino acids: CASSPGTGVFTEAFF. In DNA, the CDR3 is TGTGCCAGTAGTCCCGGGACAGGGGTGTTCACTGAAGCTTTCTTT. Full variable domain (missing parts from reference TRBV19 and TRBJ1-1): DGGITQSPKYLFRKEGQNVTLSCEQNLNHDAMYWYRQDPGQGLRLIYYSQIVNDFQKGDIAEGYSVSREKKESFPLTVTSAQKNPTAFYLCASSPGTGVFTEAFFGQGTRLTVV.

The chain has TRBV7-9 and TRBJ1-4, with a weak D call TRBD1 (5 bases). There are 17 residues in the CDR3. With 1 base removed from V and 1 base from J, the gap between germline ends came to 13 bases. Germline CDR1 is SEHNR and CDR2 is FQNEAQ (reference sequence). The CDR3 bases are TGTGCCAGCAGCTTAGAGGCCGGGGGGAGAACTAATGAAAAACTGTTTTTT. Its protein product is CASSLEAGGRTNEKLFF.

This clone appeared a few times. The sample contains more than one DNA sequence encoding this CDR3. The chain links TRBV7-9 to TRBJ1-2; D might be TRBD1 (5 bases). With 4 bases removed from V and 7 bases from J, the gap between germline ends came to 13 bases. Germline V gives CDR1 SEHNR, CDR2 FQNEAQ (reference sequence). This CDR3 contains 13 residues. The CDR3 protein is CASSSPGDLGYTF. The CDR3 DNA reads as TGTGCCAGCAGCTCCCCGGGGGATCTTGGCTACACCTTC. The complete variable domain, with remaining parts taken from reference TRBV7-9 and TRBJ1-2, reads DTGVSQNPRHKITKRGQNVTFRCDPISEHNRLYWYRQTLGQGPEFLTYFQNEAQLEKSRLLSDRFSAERPKGSFSTLEIQRTEQGDSAMYLCASSSPGDLGYTFGSGTRLTVV.

This chain joins TRBV19 and TRBJ2-2; 7 bases line up with TRBD1. Trimming removed 7 bases from V and 3 bases from J; junction bases left unmatched: 5. Looked up from germline, CDR1 is LNHDA and CDR2 is SQIVND (reference sequence). The CDR3 has 14 amino acids. The CDR3 reads CASKPGQHTGELFF. The CDR3 nucleotides read TGTGCCAGTAAGCCGGGACAGCACACCGGGGAGCTGTTTTTT. The whole variable domain, filled in from reference TRBV19 and TRBJ2-2, reads DGGITQSPKYLFRKEGQNVTLSCEQNLNHDAMYWYRQDPGQGLRLIYYSQIVNDFQKGDIAEGYSVSREKKESFPLTVTSAQKNPTAFYLCASKPGQHTGELFFGEGSRLTVL.

The chain carries TRBV27 and TRBJ2-7, with 14 bases that match TRBD2. The germline V gene has CDR1 MNHEY and CDR2 SMNVEV (reference sequence). The CDR3 totals 15 residues. Trimming removed 5 bases from V and 6 bases from J; junction bases left unmatched: 6. This CDR3 is CASSPGTSGRSEQYF. The CDR3 bases are TGTGCCAGCAGTCCAGGGACTAGCGGGAGAAGCGAGCAGTACTTC.

This clone was seen a few times. The V and J genes are TRBV9 and TRBJ2-1, with TRBD2 as a possible D gene (6 bases). V was cut by 2 bases and J by 6 bases, with 18 bases left in between. Germline V lookup: CDR1 SGDLS, CDR2 YYNGEE. CDR3 length: 16 residues. CDR3 in amino acids: CASSVTGEVTLNEQFF. The CDR3 DNA reads TGTGCCAGCAGCGTGACGGGAGAGGTCACCCTCAATGAGCAGTTCTTC.

The chain joins TRBV4-3 to TRBJ2-7; 8 nucleotides agree with TRBD2. Germline CDR1 reads LGHNA; CDR2 reads YSLEER. The CDR3 length is 13 residues. Trimming took 2 bases from V and 6 from J; bases not matched to a gene: 3. The CDR3 DNA is TGCGCCAGCAGCCAAATAGCGGGAACCGAGCAGTACTTC. As protein: CASSQIAGTEQYF.

V is TRBV29-1 and J is TRBJ2-7, with D perhaps matching TRBD1 (5 bases). The germline CDR1 and CDR2 sequences are SQVTM and ANQGSEA. This CDR3 comprises 12 residues. The V end lost 6 bases, the J end lost 7 bases, and 16 bases lay between the germline ends. The DNA for the CDR3 is TGCAGCGTAGCAGGGATAAATGAGGAGCAGTACTTC. It translates to CSVAGINEEQYF.

Details on this clone: Other nucleotide sequences from this sample produce the same CDR3. The CDR3 DNA sequence: TGCAGTGCCTACGGAGGAGAAACCCAGTACTTC. It codes for CSAYGGETQYF. The chain links TRBV20-1 to TRBJ2-5; a weak D match, TRBD2 (5 bases). Per the germline V gene, CDR1 is DFQATT and CDR2 is SNEGSKA (reference sequence). This CDR3 comprises 11 residues. Trimming pared 6 bases from V and 8 bases from J, leaving 13 bases between.

This sequence joins TRBV7-9 and TRBJ2-5; D possibly corresponds to TRBD2 (5 bases). The germline gives CDR1 SEHNR, CDR2 FQNEAQ (reference sequence). The CDR3 spans 14 residues. The ends were cut back, 6 bases at V and 5 bases at J, with 16 bases in the middle. The CDR3 DNA sequence: TGTGCCAGCAGTATATCAGGCGGAGGTGAGACCCAGTACTTC. As protein: CASSISGGGETQYF.

The chain joins TRBV19 to TRBJ2-5; maybe TRBD1 (6 bases). The CDR3 runs to 15 residues. The V gene lost 3 bases and the J gene lost 5 bases, with 16 bases spanning the gap. CDR1 and CDR2 (germline): LNHDA, SQIVND (reference sequence). CDR3 DNA sequence: TGTGCCAGTAGTATGGGGACACAGATTGGGGAGACCCAGTACTTC. Its protein is CASSMGTQIGETQYF.